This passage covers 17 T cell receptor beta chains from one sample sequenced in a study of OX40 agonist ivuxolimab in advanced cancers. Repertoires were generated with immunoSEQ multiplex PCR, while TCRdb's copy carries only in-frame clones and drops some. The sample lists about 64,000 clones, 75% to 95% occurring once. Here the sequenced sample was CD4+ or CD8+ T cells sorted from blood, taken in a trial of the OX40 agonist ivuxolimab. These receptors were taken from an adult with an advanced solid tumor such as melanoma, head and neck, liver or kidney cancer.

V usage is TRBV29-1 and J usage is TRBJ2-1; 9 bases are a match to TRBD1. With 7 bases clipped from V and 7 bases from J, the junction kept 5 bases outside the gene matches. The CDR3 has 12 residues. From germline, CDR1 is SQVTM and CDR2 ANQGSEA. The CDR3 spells CSGKDRGNEQFF. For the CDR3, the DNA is TGCAGCGGGAAGGACAGGGGAAATGAGCAGTTCTTC.

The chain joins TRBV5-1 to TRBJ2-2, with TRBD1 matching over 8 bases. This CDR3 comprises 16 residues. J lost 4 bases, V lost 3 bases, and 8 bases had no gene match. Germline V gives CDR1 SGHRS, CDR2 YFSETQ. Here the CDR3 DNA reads TGCGCCAGCAGCTCCCTCAGGGGGCGCGGCACCGGGGAGCTGTTTTTT. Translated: CASSSLRGRGTGELFF.

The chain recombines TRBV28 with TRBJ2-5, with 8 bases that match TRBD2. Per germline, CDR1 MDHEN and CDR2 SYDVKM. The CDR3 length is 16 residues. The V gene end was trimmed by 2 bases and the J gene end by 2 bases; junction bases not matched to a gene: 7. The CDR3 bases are TGTGCCAGCAGTTTACCAGGACTAGCAACACAAGAGACCCAGTACTTC. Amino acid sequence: CASSLPGLATQETQYF.

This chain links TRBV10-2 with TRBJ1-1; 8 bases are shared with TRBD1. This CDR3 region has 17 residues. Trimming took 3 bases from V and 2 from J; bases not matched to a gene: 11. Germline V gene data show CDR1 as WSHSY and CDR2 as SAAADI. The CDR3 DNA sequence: TGCGCCAGCAGTGATTCCTATAACGGACAGGGAAACACTGAAGCTTTCTTT. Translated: CASSDSYNGQGNTEAFF.

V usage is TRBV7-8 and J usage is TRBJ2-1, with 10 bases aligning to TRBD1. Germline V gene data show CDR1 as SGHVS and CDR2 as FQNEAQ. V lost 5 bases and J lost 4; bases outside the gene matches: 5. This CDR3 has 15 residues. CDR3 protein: CASSKPGQGYNEQFF. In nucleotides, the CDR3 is TGTGCCAGCAGCAAACCGGGACAGGGGTACAATGAGCAGTTCTTC.

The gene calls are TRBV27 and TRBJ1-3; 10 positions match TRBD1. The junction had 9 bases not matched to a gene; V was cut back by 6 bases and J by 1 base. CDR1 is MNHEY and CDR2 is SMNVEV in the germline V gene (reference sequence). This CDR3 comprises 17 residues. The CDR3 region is CASSLLGQGLSGNTIYF. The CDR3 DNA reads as TGTGCCAGCAGCCTCCTGGGACAGGGGCTATCTGGAAACACCATATATTTT.

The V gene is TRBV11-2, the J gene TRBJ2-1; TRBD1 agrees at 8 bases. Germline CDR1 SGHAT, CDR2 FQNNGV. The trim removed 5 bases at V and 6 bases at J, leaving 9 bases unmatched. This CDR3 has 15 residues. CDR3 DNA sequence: TGTGCCAGCAGCCCCCTCACCGACAGGGGCAATGAGCAGTTCTTC. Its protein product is CASSPLTDRGNEQFF.

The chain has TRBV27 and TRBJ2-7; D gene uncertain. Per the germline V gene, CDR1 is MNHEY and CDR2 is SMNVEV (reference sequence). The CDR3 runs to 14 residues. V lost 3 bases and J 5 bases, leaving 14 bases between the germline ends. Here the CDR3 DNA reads TGTGCCAGCAGTTTCCAGACGGAGTCTAACGAGCAGTACTTC. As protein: CASSFQTESNEQYF.

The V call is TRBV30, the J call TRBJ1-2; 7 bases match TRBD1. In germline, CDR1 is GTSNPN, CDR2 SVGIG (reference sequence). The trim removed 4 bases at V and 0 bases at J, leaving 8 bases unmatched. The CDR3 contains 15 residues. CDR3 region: CAWIARDRTNYGYTF. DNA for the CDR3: TGTGCCTGGATAGCTCGGGACAGAACTAACTATGGCTACACCTTC.

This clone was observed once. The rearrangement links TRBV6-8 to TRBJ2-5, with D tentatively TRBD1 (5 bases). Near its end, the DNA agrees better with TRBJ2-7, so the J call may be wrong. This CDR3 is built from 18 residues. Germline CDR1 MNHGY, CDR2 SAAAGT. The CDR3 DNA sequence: TGTGCCAGCAGTTACCCGCCCCCAGACAGTTTTAGCTCCTACGAGCAGTACTTC. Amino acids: CASSYPPPDSFSSYEQYF.

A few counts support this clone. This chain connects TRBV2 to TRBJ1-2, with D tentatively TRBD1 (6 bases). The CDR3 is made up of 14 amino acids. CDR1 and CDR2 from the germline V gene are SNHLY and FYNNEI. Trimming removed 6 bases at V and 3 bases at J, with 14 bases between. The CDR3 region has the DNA TGTGCCAGCAGACCACAGGGCACGTACTATGGCTACACCTTC. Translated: CASRPQGTYYGYTF.

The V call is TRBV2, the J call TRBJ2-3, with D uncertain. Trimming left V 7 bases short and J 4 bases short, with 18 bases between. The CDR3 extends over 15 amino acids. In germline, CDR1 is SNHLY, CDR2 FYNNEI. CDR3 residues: CASTRPVLLADTQYF. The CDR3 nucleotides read TGTGCCAGCACCCGACCAGTCTTGTTAGCAGATACGCAGTATTTT.

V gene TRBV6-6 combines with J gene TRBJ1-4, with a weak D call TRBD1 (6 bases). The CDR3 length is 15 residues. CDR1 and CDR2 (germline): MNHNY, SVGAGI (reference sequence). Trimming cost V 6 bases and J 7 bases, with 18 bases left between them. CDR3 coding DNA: TGTGCCAGCAGAGACAAAACAGGAGGGGGTGAAAAACTGTTTTTT. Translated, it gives CASRDKTGGGEKLFF.

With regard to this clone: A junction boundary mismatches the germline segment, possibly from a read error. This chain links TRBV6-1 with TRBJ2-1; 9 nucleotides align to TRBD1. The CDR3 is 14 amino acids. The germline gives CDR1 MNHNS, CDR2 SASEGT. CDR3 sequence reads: CASSTGGSDNEQFF. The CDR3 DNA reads TGTGCCAGCAGTACAGGGGGCTCCGACAATGAGCAGTTCTTC.

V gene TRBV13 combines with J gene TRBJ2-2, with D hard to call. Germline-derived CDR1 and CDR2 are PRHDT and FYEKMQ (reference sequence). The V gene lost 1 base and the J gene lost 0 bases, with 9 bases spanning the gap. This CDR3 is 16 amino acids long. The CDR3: CASSLVGGTNTGELFF. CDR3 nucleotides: TGTGCCAGCAGCTTAGTTGGTGGGACGAACACCGGGGAGCTGTTTTTT.

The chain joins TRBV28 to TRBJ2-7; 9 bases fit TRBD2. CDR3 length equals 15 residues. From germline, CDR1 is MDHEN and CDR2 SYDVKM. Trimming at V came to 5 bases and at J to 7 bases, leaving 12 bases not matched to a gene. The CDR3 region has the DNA TGTGCCAGCAGTCGTTCCCCAGCGGGAGGTCGGGAGCAGTACTTC. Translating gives CASSRSPAGGREQYF.

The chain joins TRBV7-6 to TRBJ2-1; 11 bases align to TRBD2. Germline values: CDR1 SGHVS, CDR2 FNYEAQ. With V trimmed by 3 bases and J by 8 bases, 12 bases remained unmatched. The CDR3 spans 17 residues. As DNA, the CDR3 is TGTGCCAGCAGCTTGGGGCCCGGGGCTAGCGGGAGGCATGAGCAGTTCTTC. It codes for CASSLGPGASGRHEQFF.